The rows below give T cell receptor beta chains drawn from one sample of a study of response to subunit inactivated influenza vaccine. TCRdb called the RT-PCR reads again in MiXCR, with one record for every CDR3 protein. The top ten hold about 7.8% of the sample, which has almost 250,000 distinct CDR3 sequences, 9% to 15% seen once. The sample in question was non-naive T cells sorted from PBMCs, obtained 14 to 15 days before vaccination. These receptors were obtained from a man aged 45-65 years who received an inactivated influenza vaccine. Each CDR3 is given with its conserved first and last residue. Each record gives: CDR3 DNA, CDR3 protein, J gene, V gene, clone size, D gene. A D gene is named only where the DNA matches it firmly. Size values are once, few and many counts, or a class for expanded clones, and some rows have none.

TGCAGCGTTGAATTGGGACCCTACGAGCAGTACTTC,CSVELGPYEQYF,TRBJ2-7,TRBV29-1,many,NA
TGTGCCAGCTCCCCGACAGTCACTATGAACACTGAAGCTTTCTTT,CASSPTVTMNTEAFF,TRBJ1-1,TRBV18,few,NA
TGTGCCAGCAGCTCGGGACCGAATCGCGGGGAGCAGTTCTTC,CASSSGPNRGEQFF,TRBJ2-1,TRBV11-2,NA,NA
TGTGCCAGCAGTGCCGGGACAATCTACGAGCAGTACTTC,CASSAGTIYEQYF,TRBJ2-7,TRBV6-1,few,NA
TGTGCCAGCAGTCCCACGACAGGGGGGGGGTACAATGAGCAGTTCTTC,CASSPTTGGGYNEQFF,TRBJ2-1,TRBV28,NA,TRBD1
TGCAGTGTCAGCGCGCGGGGCTGGGGGGGTGAGCAGTTCTTC,CSVSARGWGGEQFF,TRBJ2-1,TRBV20-1,many,TRBD2
TGTGCTAGCAGCTTAGCAGGGGCCGGGGAGCTGTTTTTT,CASSLAGAGELFF,TRBJ2-2,TRBV7-7,NA,NA
TGTGCCAGCAGCTTAGTGGGACTAGCGGGGGGATCCTACAATGAGCAGTTCTTC,CASSLVGLAGGSYNEQFF,TRBJ2-1,TRBV11-2,few,TRBD2
TGTGCCAGCAGCCTAAGTAGGGGGTACGGGGCCAACGTCCTGACTTTC,CASSLSRGYGANVLTF,TRBJ2-6,TRBV11-1,NA,NA
TGTGCCAGCAGCCTGGACGGCGCTAGCTCCTACGAGCAGTACTTC,CASSLDGASSYEQYF,TRBJ2-7,TRBV12-3/TRBV12-4,NA,NA
TGTGCCAGCAGCTTGGAGATCCTAGCGGGTGATGAGCAGTTCTTC,CASSLEILAGDEQFF,TRBJ2-1,TRBV5-5,many,TRBD2
TGTGCCAGCAGGCCGGGACTAGCGGGAGTTAGTTCCTACAATGAGCAGTTCTTC,CASRPGLAGVSSYNEQFF,TRBJ2-1,TRBV27,NA,TRBD2
TGTGCCAGCAGTCCGACTAGCGGGAGGGAGCAGTTCTTC,CASSPTSGREQFF,TRBJ2-1,TRBV6-6,many,TRBD2
TGTGCCAGCAGCCGGCCAGGGACCCTCGATCACGAGCAGTACTTC,CASSRPGTLDHEQYF,TRBJ2-7,TRBV28,few,NA
TGTGCCACCAGCAGAGATCAACTGAATCAGCCCCAGCATTTT,CATSRDQLNQPQHF,TRBJ1-5,TRBV15,many,NA
TGTGCCAGCAGCCCCCAGGGTGGCGGGGGGCGCAGGGGGGAGCTGTTTTTT,CASSPQGGGGRRGELFF,TRBJ2-2,TRBV7-2,NA,TRBD2
TGCAGTGCTAGAATAAACACGCGAATGAACACTGAAGCTTTCTTT,CSARINTRMNTEAFF,TRBJ1-1,TRBV20-1,few,NA
TGTGCCAGCACCTCCCCCGTGGGGGGCCGCTACGAGCAGTACTTC,CASTSPVGGRYEQYF,TRBJ2-7,TRBV28,NA,NA
TGTGCCAGCACCCCGAATAGGCCGTTGGGACAGGGCCCCTACAATGAGCAGTTCTTC,CASTPNRPLGQGPYNEQFF,TRBJ2-1,TRBV25-1,NA,TRBD1
TGTGCCAGCAGTTACTCTCCGGGGAGAGACACTGAAGCTTTCTTT,CASSYSPGRDTEAFF,TRBJ1-1,TRBV6-2/TRBV6-3,few,NA
TGTGCCAGCAGCTTAAATAGGAATGAGCAGTTCTTC,CASSLNRNEQFF,TRBJ2-1,TRBV7-2,NA,NA
TGTGCCAGCAGCGTAGAGGGACTTACGCAGTATTTT,CASSVEGLTQYF,TRBJ2-3,TRBV9,few,NA
TGTGCCAGCCAACGGGTACCGAACACCGGGGAGCTGTTTTTT,CASQRVPNTGELFF,TRBJ2-2,TRBV6-1,NA,NA
TGTGCCAGCTCACCCCGTTTGGCGGGGGACCGGGGTACGCAGTATTTT,CASSPRLAGDRGTQYF,TRBJ2-3,TRBV18,NA,TRBD2
TGCGCCAGCAGCCAAGTGCCCGCGTCTGGAGCGACGCAGTATTTT,CASSQVPASGATQYF,TRBJ2-3,TRBV4-3,many,NA
TGTGCCAGCAGTGCTCGGGGGGGCAGTGAGCAGTTCTTC,CASSARGGSEQFF,TRBJ2-1,TRBV25-1,NA,TRBD2
TGCAGCGTTCTAGACCCCGGGACTCGGCGTAAAGCTTTCTTT,CSVLDPGTRRKAFF,TRBJ1-1,TRBV29-1,few,NA
TGCGCCAGCAGCTCCCGATTGAGCGGGCTATACAATGAGCAGTTCTTC,CASSSRLSGLYNEQFF,TRBJ2-1,TRBV5-1,few,NA
TGTGCCAGCAGTTTAGGGGAAAACTATGGCTACACCTTC,CASSLGENYGYTF,TRBJ1-2,TRBV12-3/TRBV12-4,many,NA
TGCGCCAGCAGCGGTGACAATGAGCAGTTCTTC,CASSGDNEQFF,TRBJ2-1,TRBV5-1,many,NA
TGCGCCAGCAGCTTGGTTGGGAAACCTTTACCCTACGAGCAGTACTTC,CASSLVGKPLPYEQYF,TRBJ2-7,TRBV5-1,many,NA
TGTGCCAGCAGCTTTATGGGGTTAACAGATACGCAGTATTTT,CASSFMGLTDTQYF,TRBJ2-3,TRBV7-2,many,NA
TGTGCCAGCAGCAAAATCCCCCCCGGTTGCACAGATACGCAGTATTTT,CASSKIPPGCTDTQYF,TRBJ2-3,TRBV21-1,NA,NA
TGCGCCAGCAGCGGATCACTAGGGAAGAACACTGAAGCTTTCTTT,CASSGSLGKNTEAFF,TRBJ1-1,TRBV5-1,NA,NA
TGCAGTGCTCGGGACGAAGTTGGGTATTCACCCCTCCACTTT,CSARDEVGYSPLHF,TRBJ1-6,TRBV20-1,many,NA
TGTGCCAGCAGCTTTGGGACTAGCGGCTACGAGCAGTACTTC,CASSFGTSGYEQYF,TRBJ2-7,TRBV5-6,many,TRBD2
TGTGCCAGCAGTGAAGCTGGCAGGGGGACTAATGAAAAACTGTTTTTT,CASSEAGRGTNEKLFF,TRBJ1-4,TRBV2,few,TRBD1
TGCGCCAGCAGCCCGCGACAGTATTCGAGCAATCAGCCCCAGCATTTT,CASSPRQYSSNQPQHF,TRBJ1-5,TRBV4-1,few,NA
TGTGCCTGGACCGAGGGGACGGGCAGGAGAGGAGGCTACACCTTC,CAWTEGTGRRGGYTF,TRBJ1-2,TRBV30,many,NA
TGTGCCAGCAGCGCGCCGGCTACCACAGATACGCAGTATTTT,CASSAPATTDTQYF,TRBJ2-3,TRBV11-2,many,NA
TGCGCCAGCAGCTGGGAGACTAGCGGGAGGGGGCAGTACTTC,CASSWETSGRGQYF,TRBJ2-7,TRBV5-1,few,TRBD2
TGTGCCAGCAGCATAAGGGACAGCCGCTACAATGAGCAGTTCTTC,CASSIRDSRYNEQFF,TRBJ2-1,TRBV7-6,few,TRBD1
TGTGCCAGCAGCCCGTTAAGGTTGAATGAGCAGTTCTTC,CASSPLRLNEQFF,TRBJ2-1,TRBV7-2,few,NA